One sample yielded the 31 T cell receptor beta chains listed below, sequenced in a study of blood T cell repertoires in COVID-19. Only in-frame clones appear in the TCRdb table, and some are missing; sequencing was by immunoSEQ multiplex PCR. The sample has fewer than 75,000 clones, approximately 89% seen once. Specimen: peripheral blood. The receptors come from a man aged 55-75 years with active or convalescent COVID-19.

The rearrangement links TRBV7-9 to TRBJ1-3; no firm D call. Trimming removed 5 bases at V and 1 base at J, with 12 bases between. The CDR3 is 15 residues long. Germline V gene sequence: CDR1 SEHNR, CDR2 FQNEAQ (reference sequence). The CDR3 nucleotides are TGTGCCAGCAGCCTCCCGGGTCCATCTGGAAACACCATATATTTT. It encodes CASSLPGPSGNTIYF.

Notes on this clone: Germline is not matched at one junction end, which may reflect a read error. V usage is TRBV7-2 and J usage is TRBJ2-5; 9 bases agree with TRBD2. The CDR3 is 14 residues long. Germline loops: CDR1 SGHTA, CDR2 FQGNSA. This CDR3 reads CASSVASAGGTQYF. DNA of the CDR3: TGTGCCAGCAGCGTAGCCTCAGCGGGGGGGACCCAGTACTTC.

The chain uses TRBV7-2 and TRBJ1-6, with 8 bases aligning to TRBD1. This CDR3 region has 15 residues. The V and J ends lost 4 bases and 9 bases, in that order; junction bases with no gene match: 8. Per the germline V gene, CDR1 is SGHTA and CDR2 is FQGNSA. CDR3 DNA: TGTGCCAGCAGCTCCCCGGACAGGGTCAGTTCACCCCTCCACTTT. Encoded protein: CASSSPDRVSSPLHF. Full variable domain (missing parts from reference TRBV7-2 and TRBJ1-6): GAGVSQSPSNKVTEKGKDVELRCDPISGHTALYWYRQSLGQGLEFLIYFQGNSAPDKSGLPSDRFSAERTGGSVSTLTIQRTQQEDSAVYLCASSSPDRVSSPLHFGNGTRLTVT.

A single count supports this clone. The gene calls are TRBV15 and TRBJ1-2; D is perhaps TRBD1 (5 bases). CDR3 length: 14 residues. Trimming left V 0 bases short and J 8 bases short, with 13 bases between. CDR1 and CDR2 (germline): LNHNV, YYDKDF (reference sequence). CDR3 in DNA: TGTGCCACCAGCAGAGACGGGGGTATAGGAGGCTACACCTTC. Translated, it gives CATSRDGGIGGYTF.

V is TRBV19 and J is TRBJ1-5; 10 bases are a match to TRBD1. The CDR3 length is 16 residues. Trimming cost V 5 bases and J 6 bases; bases outside gene matches: 10. In germline, CDR1 is LNHDA, CDR2 SQIVND (reference sequence). This CDR3 reads CASSAQSRTGGQPQHF. The CDR3 DNA is TGTGCCAGTAGTGCCCAATCCCGGACAGGGGGTCAGCCCCAGCATTTT.

The chain joins TRBV19 to TRBJ2-7, with 9 bases that match TRBD2. In germline, CDR1 is LNHDA, CDR2 SQIVND (reference sequence). V lost 3 bases and J lost 3; bases outside the gene matches: 6. There are 15 residues in the CDR3. This chain's CDR3 is CASSILAGDGYEQYF. CDR3 coding DNA: TGTGCCAGTAGTATTTTAGCGGGAGATGGCTACGAGCAGTACTTC.

The genes are TRBV18 and TRBJ1-5; 9 bases are a match to TRBD1. V shed 2 bases, J shed 0 bases, and the junction held 8 bases outside the gene matches. Germline CDR1 is KGHSH and CDR2 is LQKENI. The CDR3 has 18 amino acids. The CDR3 sequence: CASSPGTGRGYSNQPQHF. CDR3 bases: TGTGCCAGCTCACCAGGGACAGGGAGGGGATATAGCAATCAGCCCCAGCATTTT.

The V and J genes are TRBV29-1 and TRBJ2-1; no firm D call. Trimming removed 7 bases from V and 5 bases from J, with 9 bases in between. From germline, CDR1 is SQVTM and CDR2 ANQGSEA. The CDR3 loop spans 11 amino acids. CDR3 nucleotides: TGCAGCGCCGAGCGTGACAATGAGCAGTTCTTC. This translates into CSAERDNEQFF.

V usage is TRBV6-5 and J usage is TRBJ1-2; possibly TRBD1 for D (6 bases). Germline assignment: CDR1 MNHEY and CDR2 SVGAGI. The CDR3 sequence is 14 residues long. The V end was cut by 6 bases, the J end by 0 bases, with 11 bases between. CDR3 amino acids: CASSPTGPNYGYTF. For the CDR3, the DNA is TGTGCCAGCAGCCCAACAGGGCCTAACTATGGCTACACCTTC.

Ten or more counts support this clone. This chain joins TRBV7-9 and TRBJ2-3; D unresolved. This CDR3 contains 13 residues. Germline CDR1 and CDR2: SEHNR and FQNEAQ (reference sequence). V lost 6 bases and J lost 0, with 7 bases in between. CDR3 in DNA: TGTGCCAGCAGTTACTCTAGCACAGATACGCAGTATTTT. Its protein is CASSYSSTDTQYF.

The chain combines TRBV3-1 (or the pseudogene TRBV3-2) with TRBJ1-6; no reliable D call. V was pared by 6 bases and J by 4 bases, with 13 bases between. The CDR3 consists of 15 residues. Germline V gene sequence: CDR1 LGHDT, CDR2 YNNKEL (reference sequence). The CDR3 here is CASSLDNGYNSPLHF. CDR3 nucleotides: TGTGCCAGCAGTCTTGACAATGGGTATAATTCACCCCTCCACTTT.

The rearrangement uses TRBV5-6 and TRBJ2-3; 11 bases line up with TRBD1. Germline values: CDR1 SGHDT, CDR2 YYEEEE. The CDR3 consists of 15 residues. J gave up 3 bases and V 4 bases, and 4 bases lay outside the gene matches. In DNA, the CDR3 is TGTGCCAGCAGCCTCGGACAGGGGGCAACAGATACGCAGTATTTT. Residues: CASSLGQGATDTQYF.

The chain joins TRBV6-6 to TRBJ1-6, with 10 bases identical to TRBD1. The CDR3 sequence is 17 residues long. V gave up 5 bases and J gave up 3 bases; unmatched junction bases: 7. Germline V gene data show CDR1 as MNHNY and CDR2 as SVGAGI (reference sequence). CDR3 sequence (DNA): TGTGCCAGCAGTCTACGACAGGGGGCTGGCTATAATTCACCCCTCCACTTT. It yields the protein CASSLRQGAGYNSPLHF.

V gene TRBV28 combines with J gene TRBJ1-2; D is unclear. Germline lookup yields CDR1 MDHEN and CDR2 SYDVKM. The CDR3 consists of 13 residues. Trimming took 10 bases from V and 6 from J, leaving 18 bases between them. The CDR3 sequence is CATKVIPGNGYTF. The DNA for the CDR3 is TGTGCCACCAAGGTAATCCCGGGGAATGGCTACACCTTC.

This clone was seen a handful of times. The chain joins TRBV5-5 to TRBJ2-5; possibly TRBD1 for D (6 bases). The V end lost 0 bases, the J end lost 1 base, and 13 bases lay between the germline ends. CDR1 is SGHKS, CDR2 YYEKEE, per germline (reference sequence). The CDR3 contains 16 residues. The CDR3 sequence is CASSLGGGRSQETQYF. CDR3 nucleotide sequence: TGTGCCAGCAGCTTGGGAGGGGGACGGAGCCAAGAGACCCAGTACTTC.

This clone came up a few times. Different DNA sequences within this sample yield the same CDR3. The chain employs TRBV3-1 (or the pseudogene TRBV3-2) and TRBJ1-6; D gene unclear. With 1 base removed from V and 10 bases from J, the gap between germline ends came to 5 bases. Germline V gene sequence: CDR1 LGHDT, CDR2 YNNKEL (reference sequence). The CDR3 totals 12 residues. CDR3 coding DNA: TGTGCCAGCAGCCAAGTCTCGTCACCCCTCCACTTT. Translating gives CASSQVSSPLHF.

The chain links TRBV18 to TRBJ2-7; 11 bases are shared with TRBD2. CDR1 is KGHSH, CDR2 LQKENI, per germline. The V gene end was trimmed by 5 bases and the J gene end by 1 base; junction bases not matched to a gene: 13. The CDR3 covers 18 residues. The CDR3 sequence is CASSAGTSGLPGSYEQYF. CDR3 in DNA: TGTGCCAGCTCAGCGGGGACTAGCGGCCTCCCCGGGTCCTACGAGCAGTACTTC.

This chain connects TRBV19 to TRBJ2-5, with a tentative D call TRBD2 (6 bases). The germline V gene has CDR1 LNHDA and CDR2 SQIVND (reference sequence). CDR3 length: 15 residues. V was cut by 6 bases and J by 3 bases, with 17 bases left in between. The CDR3 sequence is CASRGVGRWEETQYF. The DNA of the CDR3 is TGTGCCAGTAGAGGTGTAGGGAGGTGGGAAGAGACCCAGTACTTC.

This sequence joins TRBV27 and TRBJ1-2; D is undetermined. CDR3 size: 15 residues. V dropped 4 bases and J dropped 0 bases, with 12 bases sitting between them. CDR1 and CDR2 (germline): MNHEY, SMNVEV (reference sequence). The CDR3 protein is CASSSQNSPNYGYTF. DNA for the CDR3: TGTGCCAGCAGTTCCCAGAACAGCCCTAACTATGGCTACACCTTC.

V and J are TRBV19 and TRBJ1-5, with 9 bases identical to TRBD1. With 6 bases clipped from V and 11 bases from J, the junction kept 8 bases outside the gene matches. The CDR3 is 13 residues long. Germline CDR1 reads LNHDA; CDR2 reads SQIVND (reference sequence). CDR3 residues: CASRIQGAVTQHF. CDR3 coding DNA: TGTGCCAGTAGAATACAGGGGGCTGTGACCCAGCATTTT.

A single count supports this clone. The chain has TRBV19 and TRBJ2-3, with D tentatively TRBD2 (5 bases). The CDR3 runs 13 residues. V was pared by 0 bases and J by 5 bases, with 6 bases between. CDR1 is LNHDA and CDR2 is SQIVND in the germline V gene (reference sequence). The CDR3 DNA is TGTGCCAGTAGTATAGATCGGGGAGATACGCAGTATTTT. Translated: CASSIDRGDTQYF.

The chain uses TRBV14 and TRBJ1-4; the match to TRBD1 covers 7 bases. CDR3 length equals 15 residues. The germline gives CDR1 SGHDN, CDR2 FVKESK. The trim removed 4 bases at V and 1 base at J, leaving 3 bases unmatched. CDR3 sequence reads: CASSPRTGTNEKLFF. DNA of the CDR3: TGTGCCAGCAGCCCGCGGACAGGAACTAATGAAAAACTGTTTTTT.

This CDR3 reads CASSTPPWGLHSYNEQFF. In DNA form, the CDR3 reads TGTGCCAGCAGTACCCCCCCGTGGGGGCTGCACTCCTACAATGAGCAGTTCTTC. The chain uses TRBV28 and TRBJ2-1, with D perhaps TRBD1 (6 bases). Trimming left V 5 bases short and J 0 bases short, with 20 bases between. From germline, CDR1 is MDHEN and CDR2 SYDVKM. There are 18 residues in the CDR3. The whole variable domain, remainder taken from reference TRBV28 and TRBJ2-1, is DVKVTQSSRYLVKRTGEKVFLECVQDMDHENMFWYRQDPGLGLRLIYFSYDVKMKEKGDIPEGYSVSREKKERFSLILESASTNQTSMYLCASSTPPWGLHSYNEQFFGPGTRLTVL.

The gene calls are TRBV19 and TRBJ2-2, with 10 bases that match TRBD1. Germline V CDR1 and CDR2: LNHDA, SQIVND (reference sequence). The CDR3 has 16 amino acids. The ends lost 5 bases at V and 6 bases at J; junction bases unmatched: 9. CDR3 nucleotides: TGTGCCAGTAGTTCCCGGACAGGGGGTGGGTCCGGGGAGCTGTTTTTT. Its translation is CASSSRTGGGSGELFF.

V and J are TRBV24-1 and TRBJ2-2, with TRBD1 matching over 7 bases. Germline CDR1 and CDR2: KGHDR and SFDVKD. The CDR3 sequence is 15 residues long. CDR3 bases: TGTGTAGTCGTGGGCAGGGGGTCGTTCACCGGGGAGCTGTTTTTT. The encoded protein is CVVVGRGSFTGELFF.

The chain links TRBV5-8 to TRBJ2-1, with TRBD2 identical over 11 bases. Germline CDR1 SGHTS, CDR2 YDEGEE. CDR3 length equals 16 residues. V was pared by 1 base and J by 7 bases, with 7 bases of the junction left unmatched. CDR3 amino acids: CASSLSGTSGINEQFF. Written as DNA, the CDR3 is TGTGCCAGCAGCTTGTCCGGGACTAGCGGAATTAATGAGCAGTTCTTC.

In this sample, this clone turned up once. This chain connects TRBV5-1 to TRBJ1-3; no reliable D call. V lost 2 bases and J 1 base, leaving 7 bases between the germline ends. Germline V CDR1 and CDR2: SGHRS, YFSETQ. The CDR3 is made up of 14 amino acids. CDR3 region: CASSFADSGNTIYF. CDR3 sequence (DNA): TGCGCCAGCAGCTTTGCGGATTCTGGAAACACCATATATTTT.

This chain joins TRBV4-2 and TRBJ2-5, with 10 bases identical to TRBD2. The CDR3 is 17 residues long. Trimming cost V 0 bases and J 5 bases; bases outside gene matches: 9. Germline-derived CDR1 and CDR2 are LGHNA and YNFKEQ. As DNA, the CDR3 is TGTGCCAGCAGCCAAGATAGGCTAGCGGGAGTGTGGGAGACCCAGTACTTC. It yields the protein CASSQDRLAGVWETQYF.

The chain couples TRBV4-2 to TRBJ1-1; D not resolved. CDR3 length: 15 residues. The V end lost 3 bases, the J end lost 11 bases, and 22 bases lay between the germline ends. Germline V CDR1 and CDR2: LGHNA, YNFKEQ. The CDR3 nucleotides are TGTGCCAGCAGCCACCCTGAATTACTGTCAGGTGAGGCTTTCTTT. Translating it yields CASSHPELLSGEAFF.

The CDR3 sequence is CASSQATGPWEQYF. CDR3 bases: TGCGCCAGCAGCCAAGCGACAGGCCCCTGGGAGCAGTACTTC. V gene TRBV4-3 combines with J gene TRBJ2-7; weak D call: TRBD1 (6 bases). V was clipped by 1 base and J by 7 bases, with 14 bases between them. The CDR3 runs 14 residues. CDR1 is LGHNA, CDR2 YSLEER, per germline.

The chain is built from TRBV5-1 and TRBJ1-1; TRBD1 agrees at 7 bases. CDR3 length: 15 residues. With 2 bases clipped from V and 2 bases from J, the junction kept 6 bases outside the gene matches. In germline, CDR1 is SGHRS, CDR2 YFSETQ. The CDR3 here is CASSFYRGGNTEAFF. The CDR3 DNA reads TGCGCCAGCAGCTTCTACAGGGGCGGAAACACTGAAGCTTTCTTT.